Listed below are T cell receptor beta chains from one sample, sequenced in a study of beta chain features in type 1 diabetes. TCRdb's copy holds only in-frame clones and misses some; the assay was immunoSEQ multiplex PCR. The sample shows 150,000 to 200,000 clones, 9% to 10% of them seen only once. The sample was central memory CD4+ T cells from blood. The receptors stem from a woman younger than 30 in good health. The CDR3 runs from the conserved cysteine through the conserved F or W. A D gene is named only where the DNA matches it firmly. Expanded clones get a size class; other rows say once, few or many, or leave the size out.

cdr3_aa cdr3_nt v_call clone_size j_call d_call
CASSGGFYEQYF TGTGCCAGTAGCGGGGGATTCTACGAGCAGTACTTC TRBV19 . TRBJ2-7 .
CASRGGSETQYF TGTGCCAGCAGAGGGGGATCCGAGACCCAGTACTTC TRBV11-3 few TRBJ2-5 .
CASSPYSTDTQYF TGTGCCAGCAGCCCCTATAGCACAGATACGCAGTATTTT TRBV7-2 . TRBJ2-3 .
CAWGVQGSNQPQHF TGTGCCTGGGGCGTTCAGGGAAGCAATCAGCCCCAGCATTTT TRBV30 many TRBJ1-5 .
CSGQNTEAFF TGCAGCGGACAGAACACTGAAGCTTTCTTT TRBV29-1 many TRBJ1-1 .
CAISELGTGGTRPVYEQYF TGTGCCATCAGTGAGTTAGGGACAGGGGGCACACGCCCCGTATACGAGCAGTACTTC TRBV10-3 . TRBJ2-7 TRBD1
CASSLREPYNEQFF TGTGCCAGCAGCTTAAGGGAGCCCTACAATGAGCAGTTCTTC TRBV11-1 . TRBJ2-1 .
CASSVRGWDREYGNTIYF TGTGCCAGCAGCGTAAGGGGCTGGGACAGGGAGTATGGAAACACCATATATTTT TRBV9 few TRBJ1-3 TRBD1
CASSVAGYTGELFF TGTGCCAGCAGCGTAGCAGGGTACACCGGGGAGCTGTTTTTT TRBV9 . TRBJ2-2 .
CANGTRKLYEQYF TGTGCCAACGGGACTAGGAAGCTATACGAGCAGTACTTC TRBV25-1 . TRBJ2-7 TRBD2
CASRTTNGVQYF TGTGCCAGCAGGACCACGAACGGGGTCCAGTACTTC TRBV28 few TRBJ2-7 .
CASRRDSPLHF TGTGCCAGCAGAAGAGATTCACCCCTCCACTTT TRBV2 . TRBJ1-6 .
CSVRTGVNQPQHF TGCAGCGTTAGGACAGGGGTCAATCAGCCCCAGCATTTT TRBV29-1 few TRBJ1-5 TRBD1
CASGGTRVQETQYF TGTGCCAGCGGAGGGACTCGGGTCCAAGAGACCCAGTACTTC TRBV2 few TRBJ2-5 .
CASFSGLAGGPWEQFF TGTGCCAGCTTCTCCGGACTAGCGGGAGGGCCCTGGGAGCAGTTCTTC TRBV18 few TRBJ2-1 TRBD2
CASRKGQGIPETQYF TGTGCCAGCAGGAAAGGGCAGGGGATTCCAGAGACCCAGTACTTC TRBV11-2 . TRBJ2-5 .
CASSRTGEGNQPQHF TGTGCCAGCAGCCGGACAGGGGAAGGCAATCAGCCCCAGCATTTT TRBV7-2 . TRBJ1-5 TRBD1
CASSQDPAGLAGGEETQYF TGCGCCAGCAGCCAGGACCCCGCGGGACTAGCGGGAGGCGAAGAGACCCAGTACTTC TRBV4-1 . TRBJ2-5 TRBD2
CASSYSTTTQYF TGTGCCAGCAGTTACTCTACGACTACCCAGTACTTC TRBV6-5 few TRBJ2-5 .
CSVEMNSYEQYF TGCAGCGTTGAAATGAATAGCTACGAGCAGTACTTC TRBV29-1 . TRBJ2-7 .
CASSPGQGAAAGELFF TGTGCCAGCTCACCCGGACAGGGGGCAGCGGCGGGGGAGCTGTTTTTT TRBV18 few TRBJ2-2 TRBD1
CATSRDYPRTGGQYF TGTGCCACCAGCAGAGATTACCCCCGCACGGGGGGCCAGTACTTC TRBV15 . TRBJ2-5 TRBD2
CASSYSGTGPYEQYF TGTGCCAGCAGTTACTCGGGGACAGGGCCCTACGAGCAGTACTTC TRBV6-5 few TRBJ2-7 TRBD1
CASSQRPGGAGGYTF TGTGCCAGCAGCCAACGACCGGGGGGCGCTGGGGGCTACACCTTC TRBV14 few TRBJ1-2 .
CAISEIWSGLAAFF TGTGCCATCAGTGAAATTTGGTCGGGTTTGGCTGCTTTCTTT TRBV10-3 few TRBJ1-1 .
CASSNGQNYGYTF TGTGCCAGCAGCAACGGACAGAACTATGGCTACACCTTC TRBV2 . TRBJ1-2 .